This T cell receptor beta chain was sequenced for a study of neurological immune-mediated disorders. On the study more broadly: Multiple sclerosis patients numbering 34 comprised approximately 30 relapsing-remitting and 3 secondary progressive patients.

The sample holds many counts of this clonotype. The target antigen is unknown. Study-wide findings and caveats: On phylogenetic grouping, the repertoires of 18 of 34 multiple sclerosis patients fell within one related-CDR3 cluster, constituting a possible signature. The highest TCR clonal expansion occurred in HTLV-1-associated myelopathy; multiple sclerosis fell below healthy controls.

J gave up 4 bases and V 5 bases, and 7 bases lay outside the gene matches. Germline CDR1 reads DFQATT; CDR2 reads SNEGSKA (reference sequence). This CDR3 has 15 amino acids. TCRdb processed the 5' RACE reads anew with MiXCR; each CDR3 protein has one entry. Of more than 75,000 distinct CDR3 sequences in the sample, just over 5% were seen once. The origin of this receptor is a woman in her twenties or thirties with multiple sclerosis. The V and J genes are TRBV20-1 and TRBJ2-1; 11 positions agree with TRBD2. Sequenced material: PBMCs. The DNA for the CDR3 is TGCAGTGCTGTAACTAGCGGGAGAGGGTACAATGAGCAGTTCTTC. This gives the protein CSAVTSGRGYNEQFF.